The T cell receptor beta chain under discussion was sequenced for a study of cytomegalovirus exposure and HLA in healthy donors. The CDR3 totals 16 residues. Germline CDR1 is SNHLY and CDR2 is FYNNEI. V lost 6 bases and J 5 bases, leaving 22 bases between the germline ends. Amplification used 60 Vbeta primers and 13 Jbeta primers. TCRdb keeps only in-frame clones here, not all; method: immunoSEQ multiplex PCR. The sample holds approximately 90,000 clones, about 80% seen once. General observations from the study: Beyond CMV serostatus, there was no information to go on about immune exposure. The authors enumerated around 150 TCR beta chains as linked to cytomegalovirus.

A word on this clone: Antigen: not known.

The source of this sequence is a male donor in good health and CMV-seronegative. The chain recombines TRBV2 with TRBJ1-1; the D gene is possibly TRBD1 (5 bases). Sequencing was done on a sample of PBMCs. CDR3 DNA: TGTGCCAGCAGGGAACAACAGGTGATTCAGGAAACTGAAGCTTTCTTT. Translation gives CASREQQVIQETEAFF.